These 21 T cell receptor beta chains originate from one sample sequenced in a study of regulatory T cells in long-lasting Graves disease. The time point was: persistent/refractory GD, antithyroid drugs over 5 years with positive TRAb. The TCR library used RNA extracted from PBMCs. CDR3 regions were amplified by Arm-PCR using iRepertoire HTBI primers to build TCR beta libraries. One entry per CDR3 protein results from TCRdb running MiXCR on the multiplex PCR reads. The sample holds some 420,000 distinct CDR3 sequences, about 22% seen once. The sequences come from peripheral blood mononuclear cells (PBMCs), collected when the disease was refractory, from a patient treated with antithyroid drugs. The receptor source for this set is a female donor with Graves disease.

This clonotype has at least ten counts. Here the CDR3 reads CASSLRDRGLYGYTF. As DNA, the CDR3 is TGTGCCAGCAGCCTGAGGGACAGGGGTCTCTATGGCTACACCTTC. This chain joins TRBV7-2 and TRBJ1-2; 10 bases are a match to TRBD1. With 5 bases clipped from V and 4 bases from J, the junction kept 7 bases outside the gene matches. Germline-derived CDR1 and CDR2 are SGHTA and FQGNSA. The CDR3 consists of 15 residues.

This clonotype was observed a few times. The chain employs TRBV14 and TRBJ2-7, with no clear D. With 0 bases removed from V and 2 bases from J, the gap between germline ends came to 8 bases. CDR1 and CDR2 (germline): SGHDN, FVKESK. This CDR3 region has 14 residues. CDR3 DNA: TGTGCCAGCAGCCAAGAAGGGTTTCCCTACGAGCAGTACTTC. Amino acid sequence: CASSQEGFPYEQYF.

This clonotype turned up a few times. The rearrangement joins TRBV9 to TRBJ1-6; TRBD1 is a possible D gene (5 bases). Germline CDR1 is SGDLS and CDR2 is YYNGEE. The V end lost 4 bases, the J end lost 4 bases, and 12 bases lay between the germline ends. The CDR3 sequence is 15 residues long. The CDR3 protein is CASSFGGEYNSPLHF. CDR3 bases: TGTGCCAGCAGCTTCGGGGGGGAATATAATTCACCCCTCCACTTT.

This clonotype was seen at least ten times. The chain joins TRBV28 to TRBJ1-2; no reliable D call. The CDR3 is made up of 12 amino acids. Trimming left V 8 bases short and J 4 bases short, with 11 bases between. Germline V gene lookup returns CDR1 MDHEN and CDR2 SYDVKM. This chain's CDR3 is CASALYGYGYTF. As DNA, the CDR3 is TGTGCCAGCGCCTTATACGGCTATGGCTACACCTTC.

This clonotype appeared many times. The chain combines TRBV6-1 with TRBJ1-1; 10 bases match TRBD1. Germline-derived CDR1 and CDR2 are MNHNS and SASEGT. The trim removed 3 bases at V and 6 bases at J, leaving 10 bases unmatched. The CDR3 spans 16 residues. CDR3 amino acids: CASSERGQGLKAEAFF. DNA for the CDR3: TGTGCCAGCAGTGAGAGGGGACAGGGGTTAAAGGCTGAAGCTTTCTTT.

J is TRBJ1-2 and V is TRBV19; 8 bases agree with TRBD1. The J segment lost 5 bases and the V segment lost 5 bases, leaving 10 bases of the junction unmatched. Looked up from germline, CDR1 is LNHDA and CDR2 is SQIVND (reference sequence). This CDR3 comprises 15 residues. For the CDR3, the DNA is TGTGCCAGTAGTCCGACAGGGGTCCTAGGATATGGCTACACCTTC. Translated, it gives CASSPTGVLGYGYTF.

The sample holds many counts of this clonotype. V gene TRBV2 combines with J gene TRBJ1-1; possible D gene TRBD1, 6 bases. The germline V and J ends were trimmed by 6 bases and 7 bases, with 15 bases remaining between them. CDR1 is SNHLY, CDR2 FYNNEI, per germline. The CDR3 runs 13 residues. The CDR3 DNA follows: TGTGCCAGCAGGCCAGGGGCGCAGGGTGAAGCTTTCTTT. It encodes CASRPGAQGEAFF.

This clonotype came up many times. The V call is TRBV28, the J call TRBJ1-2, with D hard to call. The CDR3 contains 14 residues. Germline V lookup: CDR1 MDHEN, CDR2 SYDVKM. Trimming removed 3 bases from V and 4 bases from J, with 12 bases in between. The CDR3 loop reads CASSLRGSGYGYTF. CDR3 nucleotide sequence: TGTGCCAGCAGTTTGAGAGGGAGTGGCTATGGCTACACCTTC.

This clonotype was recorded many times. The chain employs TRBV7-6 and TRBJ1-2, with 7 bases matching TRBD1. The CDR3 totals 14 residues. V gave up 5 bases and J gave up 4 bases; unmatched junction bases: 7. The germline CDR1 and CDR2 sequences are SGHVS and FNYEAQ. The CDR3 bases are TGTGCCAGCAGCCCAGGGGGGGCTCTCTATGGCTACACCTTC. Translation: CASSPGGALYGYTF.

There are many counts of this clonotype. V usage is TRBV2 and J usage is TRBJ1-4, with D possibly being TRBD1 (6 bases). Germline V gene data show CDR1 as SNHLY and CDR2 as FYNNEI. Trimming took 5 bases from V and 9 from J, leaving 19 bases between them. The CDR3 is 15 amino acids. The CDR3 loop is CASSLQQGWEKKLFF. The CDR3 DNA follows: TGTGCCAGCAGTCTTCAGCAGGGGTGGGAGAAAAAACTGTTTTTT. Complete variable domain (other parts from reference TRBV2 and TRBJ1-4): EPEVTQTPSHQVTQMGQEVILRCVPISNHLYFYWYRQILGQKVEFLVSFYNNEISEKSEIFDDQFSVERPDGSNFTLKIRSTKLEDSAMYFCASSLQQGWEKKLFFGSGTQLSVL.

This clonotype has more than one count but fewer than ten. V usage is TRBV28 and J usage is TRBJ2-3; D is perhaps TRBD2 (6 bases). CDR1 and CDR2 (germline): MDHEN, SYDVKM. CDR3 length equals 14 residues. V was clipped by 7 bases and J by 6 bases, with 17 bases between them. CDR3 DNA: TGTGCCAGCAAACCGGACGGAGGGTTGGATACGCAGTATTTT. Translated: CASKPDGGLDTQYF.

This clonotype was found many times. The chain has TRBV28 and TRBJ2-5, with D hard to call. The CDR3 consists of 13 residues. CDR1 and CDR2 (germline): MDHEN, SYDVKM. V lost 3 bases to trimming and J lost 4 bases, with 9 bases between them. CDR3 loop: CASSFGPRETQYF. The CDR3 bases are TGTGCCAGCAGTTTTGGTCCCCGAGAGACCCAGTACTTC.

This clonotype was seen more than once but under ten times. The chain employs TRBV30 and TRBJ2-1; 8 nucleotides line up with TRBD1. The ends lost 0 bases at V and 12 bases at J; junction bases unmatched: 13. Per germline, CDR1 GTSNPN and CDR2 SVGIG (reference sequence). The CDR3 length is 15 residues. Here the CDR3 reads CAWSVGQGNSGGQFF. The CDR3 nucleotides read TGTGCCTGGAGTGTAGGACAGGGCAATTCAGGGGGGCAGTTCTTC.

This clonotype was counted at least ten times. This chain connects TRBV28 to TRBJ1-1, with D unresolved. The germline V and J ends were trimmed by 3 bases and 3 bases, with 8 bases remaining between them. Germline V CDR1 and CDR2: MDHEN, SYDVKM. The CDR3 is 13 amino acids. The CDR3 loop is CASSFRGYTEAFF. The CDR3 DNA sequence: TGTGCCAGCAGTTTCCGAGGGTACACTGAAGCTTTCTTT.

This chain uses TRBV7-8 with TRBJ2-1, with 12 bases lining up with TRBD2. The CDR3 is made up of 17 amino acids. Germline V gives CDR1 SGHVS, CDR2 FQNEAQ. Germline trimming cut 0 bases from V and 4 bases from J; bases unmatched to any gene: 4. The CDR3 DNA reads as TGTGCCAGCAGCTTAGCGCGAGGACTAGCGGGATACAATGAGCAGTTCTTC. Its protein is CASSLARGLAGYNEQFF.

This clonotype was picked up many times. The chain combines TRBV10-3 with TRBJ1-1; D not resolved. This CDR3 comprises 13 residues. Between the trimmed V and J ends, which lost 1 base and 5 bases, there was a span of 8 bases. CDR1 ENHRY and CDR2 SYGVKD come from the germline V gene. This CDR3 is CAISEYEATEAFF. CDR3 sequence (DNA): TGTGCCATCAGTGAGTACGAGGCAACTGAAGCTTTCTTT.

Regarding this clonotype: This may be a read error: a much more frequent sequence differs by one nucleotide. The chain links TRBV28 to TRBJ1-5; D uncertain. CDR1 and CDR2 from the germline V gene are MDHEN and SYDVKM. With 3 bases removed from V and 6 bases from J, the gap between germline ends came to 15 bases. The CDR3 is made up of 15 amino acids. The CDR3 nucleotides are TGTGCCAGCAGTTTGTTCGGATTACGCGGTCAGCCCCAGCATTTT. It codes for CASSLFGLRGQPQHF.

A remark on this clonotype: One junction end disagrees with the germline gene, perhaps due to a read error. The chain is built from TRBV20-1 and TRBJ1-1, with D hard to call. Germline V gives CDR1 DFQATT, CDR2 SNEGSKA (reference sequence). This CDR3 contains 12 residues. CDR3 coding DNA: TGCAATGCTAGTGAGACGAACACTGAAGCTTTCTTT. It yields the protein CNASETNTEAFF.

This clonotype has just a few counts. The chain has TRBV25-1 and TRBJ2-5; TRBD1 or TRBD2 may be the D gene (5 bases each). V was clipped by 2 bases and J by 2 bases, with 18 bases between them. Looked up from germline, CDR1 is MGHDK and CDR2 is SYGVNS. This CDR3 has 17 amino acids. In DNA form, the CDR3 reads TGTGCCAGCAGTGAACCTGGGACCGGGTATCCTCAAGAGACCCAGTACTTC. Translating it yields CASSEPGTGYPQETQYF.

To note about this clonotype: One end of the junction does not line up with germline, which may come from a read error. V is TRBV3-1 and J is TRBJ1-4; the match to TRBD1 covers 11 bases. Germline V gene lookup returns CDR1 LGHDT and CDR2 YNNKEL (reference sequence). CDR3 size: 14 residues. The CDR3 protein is CASSQGTGGEKLCF. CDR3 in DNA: TGTGCCAGCAGCCAGGGGACAGGGGGGGAAAAACTGTGTTTT.

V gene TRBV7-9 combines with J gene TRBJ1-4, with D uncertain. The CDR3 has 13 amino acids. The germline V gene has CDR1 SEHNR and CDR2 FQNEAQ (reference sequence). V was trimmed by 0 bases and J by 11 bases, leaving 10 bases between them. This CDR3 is CASSLAGAEKLFF. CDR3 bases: TGTGCCAGCAGCTTAGCAGGAGCGGAGAAACTGTTTTTT.